This passage covers 5 T cell receptor beta chains from one sample sequenced in a study of T cell responses to AZD1222 COVID-19 vaccine. Produced via immunoSEQ multiplex PCR; TCRdb's table is partial and in-frame only. The table has under 150,000 clones, approximately 90% seen once. The starting material was peripheral blood, obtained on day 0 of AZD1222 vaccination. These receptors all come from an adult in good health.

The CDR3 region has the DNA TGTGCCAGCAGCTCGGACAGGGGCTACGAGCAGTACTTC. It encodes CASSSDRGYEQYF. The chain carries TRBV7-9 and TRBJ2-7; TRBD1 matches 9 bases. The CDR3 runs 13 residues. Germline loops: CDR1 SEHNR, CDR2 FQNEAQ (reference sequence). V gave up 4 bases and J gave up 3 bases; unmatched junction bases: 1. The whole variable domain, remainder taken from reference TRBV7-9 and TRBJ2-7, is DTGVSQNPRHKITKRGQNVTFRCDPISEHNRLYWYRQTLGQGPEFLTYFQNEAQLEKSRLLSDRFSAERPKGSFSTLEIQRTEQGDSAMYLCASSSDRGYEQYFGPGTRLTVT.

The chain is built from TRBV5-6 and TRBJ1-6; 7 bases fit TRBD1. Germline values: CDR1 SGHDT, CDR2 YYEEEE. This CDR3 has 15 amino acids. V gave up 3 bases and J gave up 4 bases; unmatched junction bases: 4. Written as DNA, the CDR3 is TGTGCCAGCAGCTCACCGGGACAGTATAATTCACCCCTCCACTTT. Residues: CASSSPGQYNSPLHF.

In DNA, the CDR3 is TGCGCCAGCAGCTTGGGCGGATCCTCTTCTGGAAACACCATATATTTT. Translation gives CASSLGGSSSGNTIYF. The chain uses TRBV5-1 and TRBJ1-3; D not resolved. Trimming stripped 0 bases from V and 1 base from J, with 11 bases between. CDR3 length: 16 residues. Germline CDR1 is SGHRS and CDR2 is YFSETQ.

This chain connects TRBV28 to TRBJ2-7; no reliable D call. The CDR3 sequence is 11 residues long. Between the trimmed V and J ends, which lost 6 bases and 2 bases, there was a span of 5 bases. Germline V CDR1 and CDR2: MDHEN, SYDVKM. In DNA, the CDR3 is TGTGCCAGCAGACGTACCTACGAGCAGTACTTC. Translation gives CASRRTYEQYF.

The chain has TRBV28 and TRBJ1-2; D is unresolved. The CDR3 consists of 12 residues. The V end was cut by 5 bases, the J end by 5 bases, with 9 bases between. CDR1 is MDHEN and CDR2 is SYDVKM in the germline V gene. The CDR3 region has the DNA TGTGCCAGCAGTCTATATTTGTATGGCTACACCTTC. Protein: CASSLYLYGYTF.